The clone carrying this TCR beta chain was seen repeatedly, ten times or more. Patients sequenced had flow cytometry evidence of CD8+CD57+ cell expansion. Trimming cost V 3 bases and J 7 bases; bases outside gene matches: 7. The germline CDR1 and CDR2 sequences are LGHNA and YNFKEQ. The CDR3 spans 15 residues. The sample is drawn from a study of CD8+CD57+ T cells in acquired aplastic anemia. According to the study, genomic DNA was the template for TCR beta VDJ and CDR3 profiling. TCRdb processed the reads anew with MiXCR; each CDR3 protein has one entry. The sample holds hundreds of thousands of distinct CDR3 sequences, around 30% seen once.

The clonotype originates from a human donor with aplastic anemia. The rearrangement links TRBV4-2 to TRBJ2-7; 12 bases are shared with TRBD2. Sequenced sample: sorted CD4+, CD8+, or CD8+CD57+ T cells (not recorded which) from PBMCs. CDR3 DNA: TGTGCCAGCAGCCAGGGACTAGCGGGCACGGGAGAGCAGTACTTC. It yields the protein CASSQGLAGTGEQYF.